The 16 T cell receptor beta chains listed next were all sequenced from one sample in a study of identical twins. TCRdb reprocessed the 5' RACE reads with MiXCR, giving one entry per CDR3 protein. The sample has about 810,000 distinct CDR3 sequences; around an eighth are singletons. This sample was also put to use in a study of yellow fever vaccine responses in identical twins.

Sequencing input: PBMCs. These receptors came from a woman under 30 in good health.

Ten or more counts support this clonotype. V and J are TRBV5-1 and TRBJ2-1, with 7 bases matching TRBD2. Germline assignment: CDR1 SGHRS and CDR2 YFSETQ. V dropped 1 base and J dropped 6; count of bases not matched to a gene: 13. The CDR3 extends over 17 amino acids. This CDR3 reads CASSLNPLAEGSNEQFF. The CDR3 coding sequence is TGCGCCAGCAGCTTGAACCCTCTAGCGGAGGGGTCCAATGAGCAGTTCTTC.

V and J are TRBV4-2 and TRBJ2-1, with D hard to call. V lost 2 bases to trimming and J lost 0 bases, with 11 bases between them. The germline V gene encodes CDR1 LGHNA and CDR2 YNFKEQ. There are 16 residues in the CDR3. CDR3 sequence (DNA): TGTGCCAGCAGCCAACCGGACCGGAGCTCCTACAATGAGCAGTTCTTC. This gives the protein CASSQPDRSSYNEQFF.

This clonotype was seen repeatedly, ten times or more. The chain is built from TRBV12-3 or TRBV12-4 and TRBJ1-5; TRBD1 agrees at 8 bases. The J segment lost 6 bases and the V segment lost 3 bases, leaving 4 bases of the junction unmatched. The CDR3 runs to 14 residues. CDR3 sequence: CASSFRQGIQPQHF. The CDR3 bases are TGTGCCAGCAGTTTTAGACAGGGGATTCAGCCCCAGCATTTT.

This clonotype was recorded a few times. This chain joins TRBV2 and TRBJ1-1; no clear D gene. The V end was cut by 7 bases, the J end by 5 bases, with 14 bases between. CDR1 is SNHLY and CDR2 is FYNNEI in the germline V gene. This CDR3 comprises 13 residues. CDR3 coding DNA: TGTGCCAGCACCACTAATCCGGGGACTGAAGCTTTCTTT. Its translation is CASTTNPGTEAFF.

This clonotype was picked up many times. CDR3 sequence: CASSLLAGVGYNEQFF. Here the CDR3 DNA reads TGTGCCAGCAGTCTTCTAGCGGGAGTAGGCTACAATGAGCAGTTCTTC. The chain carries TRBV6-2 or TRBV6-3 and TRBJ2-1, with 10 nucleotides matching TRBD2. J lost 3 bases, V lost 5 bases, and 7 bases had no gene match. The CDR3 is 16 residues long. Germline V gene sequence: CDR1 MNHEY, CDR2 SVGEGT.

This clonotype was observed many times. The chain links TRBV12-3 or TRBV12-4 to TRBJ2-1; 7 bases map to TRBD2. The CDR3 sequence is 15 residues long. J was trimmed by 9 bases and V by 3 bases; bases with no gene match: 11. CDR3 amino acids: CASSFSAGTNGEQFF. The CDR3 nucleotides are TGTGCCAGCAGTTTTTCTGCTGGGACTAACGGTGAGCAGTTCTTC.

The sample holds many counts of this clonotype. This chain uses TRBV20-1 with TRBJ2-7; D perhaps matches TRBD2 (5 bases). CDR1 and CDR2 (germline): DFQATT, SNEGSKA (reference sequence). Trimming shortened V by 1 base and J by 1 base, and 11 bases separated the two germline ends. The CDR3 extends over 14 amino acids. This CDR3 reads CSARGWESSYEQYF. The CDR3 DNA follows: TGCAGTGCTAGAGGCTGGGAGAGTTCCTACGAGCAGTACTTC.

In this sample, this clonotype turned up a few times. The chain recombines TRBV9 with TRBJ2-2; 8 bases align to TRBD1. J lost 4 bases, V lost 4 bases, and 12 bases had no gene match. Looked up from germline, CDR1 is SGDLS and CDR2 is YYNGEE. This CDR3 region has 17 residues. CDR3 loop: CASSPRTGLASTGELFF. The CDR3 DNA reads TGTGCCAGCAGCCCCAGGACAGGGTTGGCCTCCACCGGGGAGCTGTTTTTT.

The chain has TRBV5-1 and TRBJ2-1; D not certain. The ends were cut back, 0 bases at V and 5 bases at J, with 18 bases in the middle. The CDR3 is 17 residues long. Germline V gives CDR1 SGHRS, CDR2 YFSETQ. The CDR3 here is CASSLAAILAGHNEQFF. The CDR3 DNA sequence: TGCGCCAGCAGCTTGGCCGCGATCCTGGCAGGTCACAATGAGCAGTTCTTC.

The chain combines TRBV7-8 with TRBJ2-3; TRBD1 matches at 7 bases. Germline V gene data show CDR1 as SGHVS and CDR2 as FQNEAQ. The CDR3 is made up of 15 amino acids. Unmatched junction bases numbered 9, after V lost 5 bases and J lost 4 bases. Written as DNA, the CDR3 is TGTGCCAGCAGCCGCGGCAGGGGGTGGCCAGATACGCAGTATTTT. This translates into CASSRGRGWPDTQYF.

The genes are TRBV2 and TRBJ2-5, with 8 bases lining up with TRBD2. This CDR3 has 15 residues. Germline loops: CDR1 SNHLY, CDR2 FYNNEI. V was pared by 7 bases and J by 5 bases, with 12 bases of the junction left unmatched. The CDR3 DNA is TGTGCCAGCAAAGGAGGCGGGGGGCGGTTCGAGACCCAGTACTTC. Its translation is CASKGGGGRFETQYF.

This clonotype was counted only a few times. The gene calls are TRBV5-1 and TRBJ2-1; 8 bases map to TRBD2. This CDR3 region has 16 residues. After removal of 0 bases from V and 4 bases from J, the junction contained 6 bases not matched to a gene. Germline lookup yields CDR1 SGHRS and CDR2 YFSETQ. In DNA form, the CDR3 reads TGCGCCAGCAGCTTGGACGGGAGGGTAGGATACAATGAGCAGTTCTTC. Translating it yields CASSLDGRVGYNEQFF.

CDR3 coding DNA: TGTGCCAGCGGACAGCCAAAACAAGAGACCCAGTACTTC. It yields the protein CASGQPKQETQYF. V usage is TRBV2 and J usage is TRBJ2-5; possibly TRBD1 for D (6 bases). The germline V gene encodes CDR1 SNHLY and CDR2 FYNNEI. This CDR3 has 13 amino acids. V was clipped by 8 bases and J by 2 bases, with 12 bases between them.

The genes are TRBV2 and TRBJ1-2, with D perhaps TRBD1 (5 bases). CDR1 is SNHLY and CDR2 is FYNNEI in the germline V gene. The germline V and J ends were trimmed by 8 bases and 6 bases, with 16 bases remaining between them. This CDR3 is built from 13 residues. The CDR3 sequence is CASVPTRGNGYTF. The CDR3 nucleotides are TGTGCCAGCGTTCCCACAAGGGGCAATGGCTACACCTTC.

In its sample, this clonotype was seen many times. The chain uses TRBV15 and TRBJ2-1, with D maybe TRBD2 (5 bases). This CDR3 is built from 15 residues. The V end was cut by 6 bases, the J end by 0 bases, with 12 bases between. Germline CDR1 reads LNHNV; CDR2 reads YYDKDF (reference sequence). CDR3 protein: CATRAVPGSYNEQFF. CDR3 DNA sequence: TGTGCCACCAGAGCGGTCCCGGGCTCCTACAATGAGCAGTTCTTC.

This clonotype was observed a few times. The chain uses TRBV7-8 and TRBJ2-7; D gene ambiguous. Trimming stripped 4 bases from V and 4 bases from J, with 11 bases between. The germline V gene encodes CDR1 SGHVS and CDR2 FQNEAQ. The CDR3 runs to 13 residues. The CDR3 protein is CASSSTDQYEQYF. The DNA for the CDR3 is TGTGCCAGCAGCTCGACTGACCAGTACGAGCAGTACTTC.